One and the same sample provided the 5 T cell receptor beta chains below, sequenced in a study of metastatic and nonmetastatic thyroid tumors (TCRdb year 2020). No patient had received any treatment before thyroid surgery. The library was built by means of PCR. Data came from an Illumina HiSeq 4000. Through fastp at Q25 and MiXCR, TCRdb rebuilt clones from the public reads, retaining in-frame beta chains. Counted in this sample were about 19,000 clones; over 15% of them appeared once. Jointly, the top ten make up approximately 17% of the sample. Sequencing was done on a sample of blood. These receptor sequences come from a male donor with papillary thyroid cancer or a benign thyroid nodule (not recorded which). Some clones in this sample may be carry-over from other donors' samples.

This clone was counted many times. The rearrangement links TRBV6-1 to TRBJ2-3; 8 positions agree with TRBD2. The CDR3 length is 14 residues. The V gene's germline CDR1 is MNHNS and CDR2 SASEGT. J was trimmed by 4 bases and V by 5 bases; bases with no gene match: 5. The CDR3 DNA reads TGTGCCAGCAGTTCGACTAGCGCCTCAGATACGCAGTATTTT. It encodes CASSSTSASDTQYF.

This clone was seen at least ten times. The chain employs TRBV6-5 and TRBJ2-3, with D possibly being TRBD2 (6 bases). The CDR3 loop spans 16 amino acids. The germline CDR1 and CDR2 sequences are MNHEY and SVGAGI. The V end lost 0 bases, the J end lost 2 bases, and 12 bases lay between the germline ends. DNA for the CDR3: TGTGCCAGCAGTTACTCGCGGGGATTGATCACAGATACGCAGTATTTT. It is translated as CASSYSRGLITDTQYF.

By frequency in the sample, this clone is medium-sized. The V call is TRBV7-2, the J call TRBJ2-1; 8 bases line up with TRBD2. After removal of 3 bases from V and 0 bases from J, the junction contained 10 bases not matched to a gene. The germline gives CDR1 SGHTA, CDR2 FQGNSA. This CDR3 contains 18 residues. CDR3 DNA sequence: TGTGCCAGCAGCTTTAGCGGGACCCGCCTTAGCTCCTACAATGAGCAGTTCTTC. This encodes CASSFSGTRLSSYNEQFF.

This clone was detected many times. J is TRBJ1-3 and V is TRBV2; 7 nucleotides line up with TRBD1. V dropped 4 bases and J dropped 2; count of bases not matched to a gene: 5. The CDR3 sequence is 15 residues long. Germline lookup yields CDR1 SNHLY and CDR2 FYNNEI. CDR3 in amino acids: CASSVQGVAGNTIYF. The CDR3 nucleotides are TGTGCCAGCAGTGTTCAGGGGGTCGCTGGAAACACCATATATTTT.

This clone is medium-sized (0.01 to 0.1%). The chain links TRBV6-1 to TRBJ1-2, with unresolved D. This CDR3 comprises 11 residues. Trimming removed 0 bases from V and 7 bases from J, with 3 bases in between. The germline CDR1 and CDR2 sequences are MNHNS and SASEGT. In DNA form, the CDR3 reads TGTGCCAGCAGTGAAGCGCTTGGCTACACCTTC. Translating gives CASSEALGYTF.